These 24 T cell receptor beta chains came from one sample sequenced in a study of T cell repertoires in aging, cancer and after chemotherapy. The template was genomic DNA from peripheral blood, not RNA. A mixed TRB-A/B primer pool amplified rearranged TRB by multiplex touch-down PCR. TCRdb processed the multiplex PCR reads anew with MiXCR; each CDR3 protein has one entry. The repertoire consists of 400 or so distinct CDR3 sequences, with 34% occurring once and the leading ten covering 19%. The sample comprised blood. The origin of the receptors is a human donor in good health.

This clonotype was picked up a small number of times. J is TRBJ2-5 and V is TRBV6-1; the D is unclear. CDR1 is MNHNS and CDR2 is SASEGT in the germline V gene. The CDR3 has 13 residues. The germline V and J ends were trimmed by 4 bases and 1 base, with 7 bases remaining between them. In DNA, the CDR3 is TGTGCCAGCAGTGGGGCAGTCCAAGAGACCCAGTACTTC. The encoded protein is CASSGAVQETQYF.

This clonotype was seen more than once but under ten times. The chain carries TRBV6-6 and TRBJ2-3; D possibly corresponds to TRBD2 (6 bases). CDR3 length equals 13 residues. Per the germline V gene, CDR1 is MNHNY and CDR2 is SVGAGI (reference sequence). V was pared by 9 bases and J by 4 bases, with 14 bases between. For the CDR3, the DNA is TGTGCCAGTAGCGGAGCGAATTCAGATACGCAGTATTTT. It translates to CASSGANSDTQYF.

A remark on this clonotype: This may come from a read error, since a much larger clone is one base off. The chain employs TRBV6-5 and TRBJ1-2; D uncertain. The V and J ends lost 9 bases and 8 bases respectively, with 13 bases between them. Looked up from germline, CDR1 is MNHEY and CDR2 is SVGAGI. This CDR3 spans 11 amino acids. The CDR3 DNA sequence: TGTGCCAGAAGTCACGATGGGGGCTACACCTTC. Protein product: CARSHDGGYTF.

This clonotype was counted between two and nine times. The chain carries TRBV20-1 and TRBJ2-7; a weak D match, TRBD1 (5 bases). CDR1 and CDR2 from the germline V gene are DFQATT and SNEGSKA (reference sequence). CDR3 length equals 15 residues. V lost 1 base, J lost 0 bases, and 13 bases lay in between. The DNA for the CDR3 is TGCAGTGCTAGAGGTGAGCAGGGCGACTCCTACGAGCAGTACTTC. This encodes CSARGEQGDSYEQYF.

V is TRBV14 and J is TRBJ2-7, with D tentatively TRBD1 (6 bases). V was cut by 4 bases and J by 2 bases, with 15 bases left in between. This CDR3 spans 15 amino acids. Germline loops: CDR1 SGHDN, CDR2 FVKESK. This CDR3 is CASSPTDRMTYEQYF. CDR3 DNA sequence: TGTGCCAGCAGCCCGACCGACAGGATGACCTACGAGCAGTACTTC.

V and J are TRBV11-2 and TRBJ1-3; TRBD1 aligns across 8 bases. The CDR3 is 14 residues long. V was pared by 5 bases and J by 3 bases, with 3 bases of the junction left unmatched. Germline CDR1 reads SGHAT; CDR2 reads FQNNGV. Here the CDR3 DNA reads TGTGCCAGCAGCCCGGGGACAGGTGGAAACACCATATATTTT. Its translation: CASSPGTGGNTIYF. Variable domain in full (rest from reference TRBV11-2 and TRBJ1-3): EAGVAQSPRYKIIEKRQSVAFWCNPISGHATLYWYQQILGQGPKLLIQFQNNGVVDDSQLPKDRFSAERLKGVDSTLKIQPAKLEDSAVYLCASSPGTGGNTIYFGEGSWLTVV.

This chain joins TRBV4-1 and TRBJ2-7; the D call may be TRBD1 or TRBD2 (6 bases each). Germline V CDR1 and CDR2: MGHRA, YSYEKL. With 4 bases removed from V and 7 bases from J, the gap between germline ends came to 14 bases. The CDR3 has 13 residues. The CDR3 DNA sequence: TGCGCCAGCAGCCGCGGGGACAAATGGGAGCAGTACTTC. Translated: CASSRGDKWEQYF.

This clonotype is judged large. The chain uses TRBV6-1 and TRBJ1-5; 7 bases are a match to TRBD1. CDR3 length: 16 residues. Germline CDR1 MNHNS, CDR2 SASEGT. The ends lost 5 bases at V and 2 bases at J; junction bases unmatched: 9. The CDR3 loop reads CASSTGEGVGNQPQHF. The CDR3 DNA sequence: TGTGCCAGCAGTACAGGGGAAGGAGTCGGCAATCAGCCCCAGCATTTT.

The chain combines TRBV19 with TRBJ1-3; maybe TRBD1 (5 bases). The CDR3 contains 13 residues. Looked up from germline, CDR1 is LNHDA and CDR2 is SQIVND (reference sequence). V gave up 4 bases and J gave up 4 bases, with 8 bases separating them. CDR3 bases: TGTGCCAGTAGTAGCAACAGGGGAAACACCATATATTTT. As protein: CASSSNRGNTIYF.

This clonotype was found a few times. The chain carries TRBV19 and TRBJ1-3; D gene uncertain. V dropped 6 bases and J dropped 10 bases, with 10 bases sitting between them. Looked up from germline, CDR1 is LNHDA and CDR2 is SQIVND (reference sequence). This CDR3 is built from 11 residues. The CDR3 reads CASSLAQTIYF. CDR3 DNA: TGTGCCAGTAGCCTCGCCCAAACCATATATTTT.

This clonotype has a handful of counts. V is TRBV6-2 or TRBV6-3 and J is TRBJ1-6, with TRBD1 identical over 7 bases. CDR1 is MNHEY and CDR2 is SVGEGT in the germline V gene. V shed 6 bases and J 5 bases; nucleotides not matched to a gene: 4. The CDR3 is made up of 14 amino acids. The CDR3 region is CASSPGTDNSPLHF. As DNA, the CDR3 is TGTGCCAGCAGCCCCGGGACAGATAATTCACCCCTCCACTTT.

V is TRBV5-1 and J is TRBJ2-1; 10 nucleotides line up with TRBD2. Germline V gene sequence: CDR1 SGHRS, CDR2 YFSETQ. J gave up 5 bases and V 2 bases, and 7 bases lay outside the gene matches. CDR3 length equals 16 residues. DNA of the CDR3: TGCGCCAGCAGCTTCGTTACTAGCGGGGCAAACAATGAGCAGTTCTTC. It yields the protein CASSFVTSGANNEQFF.

The rearrangement joins TRBV20-1 to TRBJ2-3; TRBD2 agrees at 10 bases. V trimming: 0 bases; J trimming: 0 bases; junction bases outside the gene matches: 12. The CDR3 totals 19 residues. Per the germline V gene, CDR1 is DFQATT and CDR2 is SNEGSKA (reference sequence). The CDR3 nucleotides read TGCAGTGCTAGAGATGGGGAACTAGCGGGGCCGAGAAGCACAGATACGCAGTATTTT. Its translation is CSARDGELAGPRSTDTQYF.

This clonotype is large (0.1 to 1%) within its sample. The CDR3 sequence is CASSELAGGHEQYF. In nucleotides, the CDR3 is TGTGCCAGCAGTGAACTAGCGGGGGGGCACGAGCAGTACTTC. The V gene is TRBV6-1, the J gene TRBJ2-7, with 12 positions matching TRBD2. After removal of 2 bases from V and 5 bases from J, the junction contained 1 base not matched to a gene. The CDR3 has 14 amino acids. CDR1 MNHNS and CDR2 SASEGT come from the germline V gene.

The V and J genes are TRBV6-1 and TRBJ2-7; D is unclear. This CDR3 comprises 13 residues. The V and J ends lost 2 bases and 3 bases respectively, with 8 bases between them. Germline-derived CDR1 and CDR2 are MNHNS and SASEGT. The DNA of the CDR3 is TGTGCCAGCAGTGAACCCCGTGGCTACGAGCAGTACTTC. Encoded protein: CASSEPRGYEQYF.

Within the sample, this clonotype is large. The chain uses TRBV10-1 and TRBJ2-7; TRBD2 matches at 13 bases. The V and J ends lost 0 bases and 4 bases, in that order; junction bases with no gene match: 0. Per the germline V gene, CDR1 is WNHNN and CDR2 is SYGVQD (reference sequence). CDR3 size: 15 residues. CDR3 loop: CASSESTSGGYEQYF. CDR3 coding DNA: TGCGCCAGCAGTGAGTCGACTAGCGGGGGGTACGAGCAGTACTTC.

The chain is built from TRBV6-1 and TRBJ2-6, with TRBD1 matching over 7 bases. The CDR3 loop spans 15 amino acids. Per germline, CDR1 MNHNS and CDR2 SASEGT. With V trimmed by 11 bases and J by 3 bases, 10 bases remained unmatched. The CDR3 bases are TGTGCCTCGGGGACAGACCAGGTTGGGGCCAACGTCCTGACTTTC. This encodes CASGTDQVGANVLTF.

This clonotype was counted between two and nine times. The chain joins TRBV6-4 to TRBJ1-5, with D possibly TRBD1 on 6 matching bases. This CDR3 contains 13 residues. Per germline, CDR1 MRHNA and CDR2 SNTAGT. The V gene lost 3 bases and the J gene lost 3 bases, with 6 bases spanning the gap. This CDR3 reads CASSEGANQPQHF. CDR3 DNA sequence: TGTGCCAGCAGTGAGGGGGCCAATCAGCCCCAGCATTTT.

This clonotype was observed a few times. J is TRBJ2-5 and V is TRBV7-9; 8 bases agree with TRBD2. The germline V gene encodes CDR1 SEHNR and CDR2 FQNEAQ (reference sequence). The CDR3 extends over 16 amino acids. V lost 5 bases to trimming and J lost 4 bases; unmatched junction nucleotides: 12. This CDR3 is CASSPRGGAGVETQYF. The CDR3 DNA is TGTGCCAGCAGCCCAAGAGGGGGAGCGGGGGTAGAGACCCAGTACTTC.

The V gene is TRBV30, the J gene TRBJ1-1, with D perhaps matching TRBD1 (6 bases). V dropped 4 bases and J dropped 4 bases, with 16 bases sitting between them. Germline V gene sequence: CDR1 GTSNPN, CDR2 SVGIG (reference sequence). This CDR3 is 14 amino acids long. CDR3: CAWISGAVGTEAFF. DNA of the CDR3: TGTGCCTGGATATCGGGGGCCGTAGGCACTGAAGCTTTCTTT.

By share of the sample, this clonotype is large. As DNA, the CDR3 is TGTGCCAGCAGTGAAGGAAGGGGGCACACAGATACGCAGTATTTT. Its translation is CASSEGRGHTDTQYF. The chain links TRBV6-1 to TRBJ2-3, with 7 nucleotides matching TRBD1. The CDR3 is made up of 15 amino acids. V shed 1 base and J 2 bases; nucleotides not matched to a gene: 3. Looked up from germline, CDR1 is MNHNS and CDR2 is SASEGT.

This clonotype was counted only a few times. The chain combines TRBV6-1 with TRBJ2-3, with 12 nucleotides matching TRBD2. The CDR3 runs 15 residues. After removal of 2 bases from V and 4 bases from J, the junction contained 1 base not matched to a gene. Per germline, CDR1 MNHNS and CDR2 SASEGT. CDR3 region: CASSELAGGPDTQYF. The CDR3 region has the DNA TGTGCCAGCAGTGAACTAGCGGGGGGGCCAGATACGCAGTATTTT.

This clonotype showed up just a few times. V gene TRBV6-6 combines with J gene TRBJ1-2, with TRBD1 identical over 10 bases. CDR3 length equals 15 residues. J lost 2 bases, V lost 4 bases, and 4 bases had no gene match. Per the germline V gene, CDR1 is MNHNY and CDR2 is SVGAGI (reference sequence). The CDR3 loop reads CASSSRDRGNYGYTF. The CDR3 DNA follows: TGTGCCAGCAGTTCCAGGGACAGGGGAAACTATGGCTACACCTTC.

This clonotype has only a few counts. The V gene is TRBV4-2, the J gene TRBJ2-7; D is possibly TRBD1 or TRBD2 (6 bases each). This CDR3 contains 15 residues. The germline V and J ends were trimmed by 2 bases and 6 bases, with 17 bases remaining between them. In germline, CDR1 is LGHNA, CDR2 YNFKEQ. The CDR3 region is CASSQTGALKTEQYF. CDR3 DNA: TGTGCCAGCAGCCAAACGGGGGCCTTAAAAACCGAGCAGTACTTC.